One and the same sample provided the 12 T cell receptor beta chains below, sequenced in a study of technical replicates of blood from four donors. The data were produced by immunoSEQ multiplex PCR, yet TCRdb's version contains in-frame clones alone and is incomplete. The top ten hold around 5.2% of the sample, which has roughly 60,000 clones, about 86% seen once. The sample comprised PBMCs. Receptors were obtained from a human donor in good health. Some clones in this sample may be carry-over from other donors' samples.

This chain joins TRBV9 and TRBJ1-1, with TRBD1 as a possible D gene (6 bases). The ends were cut back, 3 bases at V and 6 bases at J, with 21 bases in the middle. Looked up from germline, CDR1 is SGDLS and CDR2 is YYNGEE. The CDR3 totals 16 residues. The CDR3 coding sequence is TGTGCCAGCAGCGGTAGGGGGGGCGGGCCCTACGCTGAAGCTTTCTTT. Encoded protein: CASSGRGGGPYAEAFF.

This clone was counted once. The chain links TRBV5-1 to TRBJ1-6; 8 bases are shared with TRBD1. Germline V gene data show CDR1 as SGHRS and CDR2 as YFSETQ. The V segment lost 5 bases and the J segment 8 bases; nucleotides outside the gene matches: 6. This CDR3 region has 14 residues. The CDR3 nucleotides are TGCGCCAGCAGGTTGACAGGGGACGATTCACCCCTCCACTTT. Its translation is CASRLTGDDSPLHF.

The rearrangement uses TRBV18 and TRBJ1-1, with D possibly TRBD1 on 6 matching bases. CDR1 and CDR2 (germline): KGHSH, LQKENI. V lost 3 bases and J 1 base, leaving 15 bases between the germline ends. The CDR3 is 16 residues long. Here the CDR3 reads CASSPSFAGANTEAFF. The DNA of the CDR3 is TGTGCCAGCTCACCTTCCTTTGCAGGGGCGAACACTGAAGCTTTCTTT.

In DNA, the CDR3 is TGTGCCAGCAGCGTCCGGGACAGGGGGCGAAATGAAAAACTGTTTTTT. Translating gives CASSVRDRGRNEKLFF. This chain links TRBV4-2 with TRBJ1-4; 12 positions agree with TRBD1. In germline, CDR1 is LGHNA, CDR2 YNFKEQ. The V and J ends lost 5 bases and 5 bases, in that order; junction bases with no gene match: 6. This CDR3 has 16 amino acids.

This clone was counted once. This chain joins TRBV21-1 and TRBJ1-1; TRBD1 was called by the table and not checked on the DNA. TRBV21-1 is shown as a pseudogene. The CDR3 sequence is 15 residues long. This CDR3 reads CASSSKDRVNTEAFF. Written as DNA, the CDR3 is TGTGCCAGCAGCTCGAAGGACAGGGTAAACACTGAAGCTTTCTTT.

The sample holds a few counts of this clone. J is TRBJ1-1 and V is TRBV30; D might be TRBD1 (5 bases). The CDR3 spans 14 residues. Trimming took off 2 bases at V and 0 bases at J, with 10 bases between the two ends. The germline V gene has CDR1 GTSNPN and CDR2 SVGIG (reference sequence). The CDR3 loop reads CAWSPGLMNTEAFF. The CDR3 DNA follows: TGTGCCTGGAGTCCGGGACTCATGAACACTGAAGCTTTCTTT. The variable domain in full, with the rest retrieved from reference TRBV30 and TRBJ1-1, is SQTIHQWPATLVQPVGSPLSLECTVEGTSNPNLYWYRQAAGRGLQLLFYSVGIGQISSEVPQNLSASRPQDRQFILSSKKLLLSDSGFYLCAWSPGLMNTEAFFGQGTRLTVV.

This clone was seen a handful of times. V and J are TRBV14 and TRBJ1-1; D may be TRBD1 (5 bases). Trimming shortened V by 4 bases and J by 5 bases, and 11 bases separated the two germline ends. The germline V gene encodes CDR1 SGHDN and CDR2 FVKESK. The CDR3 consists of 13 residues. The CDR3 region has the DNA TGTGCCAGCAGCCCAGGGTTTAGGACTGAAGCTTTCTTT. This encodes CASSPGFRTEAFF.

This clone has only one observation. The genes are TRBV7-7 and TRBJ2-7; 8 bases are shared with TRBD1. The J segment lost 2 bases and the V segment lost 5 bases, leaving 5 bases of the junction unmatched. This CDR3 comprises 14 residues. In germline, CDR1 is SSHAT, CDR2 FNYEAQ (reference sequence). CDR3 sequence: CASSIGQGPYEQYF. In nucleotides, the CDR3 is TGTGCCAGCAGCATAGGACAGGGCCCCTACGAGCAGTACTTC. The full variable domain, with the rest looked up from reference TRBV7-7 and TRBJ2-7, is GAGVSQSPRYKVTKRGQDVTLRCDPISSHATLYWYQQALGQGPEFLTYFNYEAQPDKSGLPSDRFSAERPEGSISTLTIQRTEQRDSAMYRCASSIGQGPYEQYFGPGTRLTVT.

The chain couples TRBV30 to TRBJ2-1; 11 bases line up with TRBD2. This CDR3 region has 16 residues. The ends lost 0 bases at V and 8 bases at J; junction bases unmatched: 9. Per germline, CDR1 GTSNPN and CDR2 SVGIG (reference sequence). CDR3 bases: TGTGCCTGGAGTGTACGACTAGCGGGACTGTTGGATGAGCAGTTCTTC. It specifies CAWSVRLAGLLDEQFF. Using reference TRBV30 and TRBJ2-1 for the parts outside the CDR3, the full variable domain is SQTIHQWPATLVQPVGSPLSLECTVEGTSNPNLYWYRQAAGRGLQLLFYSVGIGQISSEVPQNLSASRPQDRQFILSSKKLLLSDSGFYLCAWSVRLAGLLDEQFFGPGTRLTVL.

This chain joins TRBV30 and TRBJ1-2; perhaps TRBD1 as D (6 bases). CDR3 length: 16 amino acids. Germline V lookup: CDR1 GTSNPN, CDR2 SVGIG (reference sequence). With 0 bases removed from V and 4 bases from J, the gap between germline ends came to 18 bases. The CDR3 region is CAWSVYEKTGSYGYTF. The CDR3 bases are TGTGCCTGGAGTGTATACGAAAAGACAGGATCCTATGGCTACACCTTC.

This chain uses TRBV18 with TRBJ1-1, with 10 positions matching TRBD1. J lost 11 bases, V lost 0 bases, and 3 bases had no gene match. The CDR3 sequence is 13 residues long. Germline V gives CDR1 KGHSH, CDR2 LQKENI. The CDR3 region has the DNA TGTGCCAGCTCACCACCGACAGGGGGCAGGGCTTTCTTT. Translation gives CASSPPTGGRAFF.

The chain carries TRBV29-1 and TRBJ2-3; 9 nucleotides match TRBD2. This CDR3 region has 17 residues. CDR1 SQVTM and CDR2 ANQGSEA come from the germline V gene. V shed 0 bases and J 2 bases; nucleotides not matched to a gene: 9. The CDR3 DNA reads TGCAGCGTTGAAGATCCACGGGCGGGGGGGACCACAGATACGCAGTATTTT. Amino acid sequence: CSVEDPRAGGTTDTQYF.